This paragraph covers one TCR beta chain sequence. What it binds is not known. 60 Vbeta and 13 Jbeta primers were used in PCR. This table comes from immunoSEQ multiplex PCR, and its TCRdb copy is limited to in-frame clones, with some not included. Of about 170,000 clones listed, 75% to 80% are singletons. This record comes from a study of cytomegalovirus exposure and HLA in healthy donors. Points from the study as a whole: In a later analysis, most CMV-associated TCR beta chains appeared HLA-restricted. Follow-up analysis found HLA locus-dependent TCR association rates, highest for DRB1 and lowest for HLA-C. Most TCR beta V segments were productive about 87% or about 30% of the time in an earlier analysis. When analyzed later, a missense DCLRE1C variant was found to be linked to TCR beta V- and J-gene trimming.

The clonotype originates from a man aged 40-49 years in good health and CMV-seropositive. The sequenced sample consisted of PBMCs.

CDR3 bases: TGCAGTGCGCCCGGGGATACTGAAGCTTTCTTT. Its protein is CSAPGDTEAFF. The chain has TRBV20-1 and TRBJ1-1; unclear D gene. The CDR3 is 11 amino acids. Trimming stripped 6 bases from V and 5 bases from J, with 10 bases between. The germline V gene has CDR1 DFQATT and CDR2 SNEGSKA (reference sequence).